The rows below give T cell receptor beta chains drawn from one sample of a study of control samples from healthy donors and cancer patients. Clones were sequenced by immunoSEQ multiplex PCR, and TCRdb holds only the in-frame ones, with some missing. The sample records some 150,000 clones, about 93% being singletons. Sequenced: blood. The receptors come from a man between 50 and 59 years old in good health. Both conserved end residues are part of each CDR3. Each record gives: clone size, V gene, J gene, D gene, CDR3 DNA, CDR3 protein. The D gene is left open where the match is weak. A clone size is listed for some rows: how often the clone was seen (once, few, many), or a class if it is expanded.

>NA|TRBV15|TRBJ1-3|NA
TGTGCCACCAGCAGAGAAGGCGGGGCTGGAAACACCATATATTTT
CATSREGGAGNTIYF
>NA|TRBV4-2|TRBJ2-7|TRBD2
TGTGCCAGCAGCCAAACCATTAGCGGGAGGCAAGGGGGCGAGCAGTACTTC
CASSQTISGRQGGEQYF
>NA|TRBV27|TRBJ1-4|TRBD1
TGTGCCAGCAGTCGAACAGGGGGCTCGGATGAAAAACTGTTTTTT
CASSRTGGSDEKLFF
>NA|TRBV20-1|TRBJ2-7|NA
TGCAGTGCTAGACTAGACTACGAGCAGTACTTC
CSARLDYEQYF
>once|TRBV28|TRBJ2-7|TRBD2
TGTGCCAGCAGTCCAATCCCCGGGACTAGCGGAGCCTACGAGCAGTACTTC
CASSPIPGTSGAYEQYF
>NA|TRBV28|TRBJ2-1|TRBD2
TGTGCCAGCAGTGGGGCTAGCGGGAGGCGAGGTGAGCAGTTCTTC
CASSGASGRRGEQFF
>NA|TRBV6-5|TRBJ2-2|TRBD2
TGTGCCAGCAGCCCGGGAGGGGCGGGGACCGGGGAGCTGTTTTTT
CASSPGGAGTGELFF
>NA|TRBV2|TRBJ1-2|NA
TGTGCCAGCAGTGGGGCGGGTTCAGAAACCTTC
CASSGAGSETF
>NA|TRBV29-1|TRBJ2-6|NA
TGCAGCGCCCATGGGGGGAATGGGGCCAACGTCCTGACTTTC
CSAHGGNGANVLTF
>once|TRBV6-6|TRBJ2-7|NA
TGTGCCAGCAGTTACCGGGTTAGTAATTACGAGCAGTACTTC
CASSYRVSNYEQYF
>NA|TRBV7-2|TRBJ2-1|NA
TGTGCCAGCAGCTTAGATAGGGGGATTTACAATGAGCAGTTCTTC
CASSLDRGIYNEQFF
>NA|TRBV3-1/TRBV3-2|TRBJ2-1|TRBD1
TGTGCCAGCAGCCAAGTGGGACAGGGCTCCTACAATGAGCAGTTCTTC
CASSQVGQGSYNEQFF
>NA|TRBV5-8|TRBJ2-2|TRBD1
TGTGCCAGCAGCCCGTACAGGGGGTTGAACACCGGGGAGCTGTTTTTT
CASSPYRGLNTGELFF
>NA|TRBV5-6|TRBJ1-4|NA
TGTGCCAGCAGCTTGGCGCAGTACAATGAAAAACTGTTTTTT
CASSLAQYNEKLFF
>once|TRBV6-5|TRBJ1-2|TRBD1
TGTGCCAGCACCCAGGGGGCAAGGGGCTACACCTTC
CASTQGARGYTF
>NA|TRBV18|TRBJ1-5|NA
TGTGCCAGCTCACCTTCAGGGGCCCATTATAGCAATCAGCCCCAGCATTTT
CASSPSGAHYSNQPQHF
>NA|TRBV19|TRBJ2-3|NA
TGTGCCAGTAGTCAGGCAGATACGCAGTATTTT
CASSQADTQYF
>NA|TRBV27|TRBJ2-3|TRBD2
TGTGCCAGCAGTACCGCGGGAGGCGGGGATACGCAGTATTTT
CASSTAGGGDTQYF
>NA|TRBV28|TRBJ1-1|NA
TGTGCCAGCTCGAAGAACACTGAAGCTTTCTTT
CASSKNTEAFF
>NA|TRBV6-5|TRBJ2-7|TRBD2
TGTGCCAGCAGTTACTCGGCGGGAGTATCTGGAGAGCAGTACTTC
CASSYSAGVSGEQYF
>NA|TRBV10-3|TRBJ2-1|NA
TGTGCCACAACTACCGGGACTGGCAACAATGAGCAGTTCTTC
CATTTGTGNNEQFF
>NA|TRBV19|TRBJ2-3|TRBD2
TGTGCCAGTAGTATAGATCTTCTAGCGGGAGTTGGGTCGCAGTATTTT
CASSIDLLAGVGSQYF
>NA|TRBV6-6|TRBJ1-1|NA
TGTGCCAGCTCCTCCCCAGGGGAGACTGAAGCTTTCTTT
CASSSPGETEAFF
>NA|TRBV7-9|TRBJ2-5|TRBD1
TGTGCCAGCAGCTCGATGACAGGGGCAGCAGAGACCCAGTACTTC
CASSSMTGAAETQYF
>NA|TRBV28|TRBJ2-7|NA
TGTGCCAGCAGTCCCCCCCGCTTACTATCCTACGAGCAGTACTTC
CASSPPRLLSYEQYF
>NA|TRBV28|TRBJ1-4|NA
TGTGCCAGCAGTTTATGGGGCAGGGGACAAGAAAAACTGTTTTTT
CASSLWGRGQEKLFF
>NA|TRBV5-1|TRBJ2-3|TRBD2
TGCGCCAGCAGCTTGGTCGGGAGGGGCCCAGATACGCAGTATTTT
CASSLVGRGPDTQYF
>once|TRBV11-2|TRBJ2-5|NA
TGTGCCACCACAAGATTAGGGGAGACCCAGTACTTC
CATTRLGETQYF